The text below deals with one TCR beta chain. This clonotype was detected a few times. Its antigen remains unidentified. Qualities for individual bases were not recorded, and no much larger clone is one base off. The CDR3 spans 14 residues, from the cysteine through the phenylalanine. Of all the DNA, just the CDR3 is kept, 42 bases in frame from base 1. A distance of 16 bases separates the germline ends of V and J, which lose 10 bases and 1 base respectively. CDR1 SNHLY and CDR2 FYNNEI are derived from the germline V gene. The run used an Illumina HiSeq 1500. TCRdb passed the public sequencing reads through fastp at Q25 and MiXCR, retaining productive beta sequences. Duplicate CDR3 protein sequences are folded into a single record with the most common DNA and genes. The sample table lists around 350,000 distinct CDR3 sequences, around 18% of them with a count of one. The ten largest clones represent around 9.3% of the sample.

The data were taken from a study of T cell repertoires in cytomegalovirus infection (dated by TCRdb to about 2019). Background for the entire study: Donor HLA type was relevant to the analysis, because carriage of CMV infection together with the matching HLA type was indicated by public TCR beta signatures.

What the authors observed across the whole study: In both this cohort and an independent roughly 360-donor cohort, the cumulative frequency of public TCR beta family members distinguished carriers of CMV infection plus the relevant HLA type. The ex vivo response was dominated by HLA-C-restricted CMV-specific TCR beta clonotypes, which also provided the single most frequent clonotype in two of eight donors.

The clonotype was recovered from a human donor in good health (CMV status not recorded). Some clones in this sample may be carry-over from other donors' samples. The chain links TRBV2 with TRBJ1-1, with TRBD1 perhaps the D gene, on 6 matching bases. What was sequenced was PBMCs. The DNA reads as follows: TGTGCCACCCAAGGGGGGCGGGGGAACACTGAAGCTTTCTTT. This encodes CATQGGRGNTEAFF.